The present TCR beta chain was sequenced within a study of cytomegalovirus exposure and HLA in healthy donors. CDR1 is SNHLY and CDR2 is FYNNEI in the germline V gene. The length of the CDR3 is 17 residues. Trimming removed 5 bases from V and 0 bases from J, with 14 bases in between. A multiplex PCR was run with 60 Vbeta primers and 13 Jbeta primers. The repertoire was sequenced with immunoSEQ multiplex PCR; TCRdb's copy has only in-frame clones and lacks some. This sample has around 140,000 clones, with 75% to 85% found just once. The sample consisted of PBMCs. The chain links TRBV2 to TRBJ2-6; D is uncertain. This TCR was sampled from a woman aged 40 to 50 in good health and CMV-seronegative. The CDR3 nucleotides read TGTGCCAGCAGTTCGGAAGGTAGCTCCTCTGGGGCCAACGTCCTGACTTTC. This codes for CASSSEGSSSGANVLTF.